One TCR beta chain is described in this entry. The source of the sample is a study of Ad26.COV2.S vaccination and SARS-CoV-2 variants. Clones were sequenced by immunoSEQ multiplex PCR, and TCRdb holds only the in-frame ones, with some missing. The sample lists around 310,000 clones, roughly nine tenths occurring once. The treatment: 19 received Ad26.COV2.S at low or high dose, single or two shots; roughly 5 received placebo; per-sample allocation not given. On day 63 after the first injection, vaccine and placebo recipients gave samples. Immunization relied on an Ad26 vector, which expressed Wuhan-strain SARS-CoV-2 spike. The CDR3 runs to 15 residues. Germline values: CDR1 LNHDA, CDR2 SQIVND (reference sequence). After removal of 5 bases from V and 5 bases from J, the junction contained 8 bases not matched to a gene.

The sequencing here drew on peripheral blood, taken in a trial of Ad26.COV2.S vaccine versus placebo. The clonotype comes from a person between 18 and 65 years old who received the Ad26.COV2.S COVID-19 vaccine or a placebo. The chain links TRBV19 to TRBJ1-4; 7 nucleotides agree with TRBD1. CDR3 residues: CASSPRDSPNEKLFF. CDR3 in DNA: TGTGCCAGTAGTCCTCGGGACAGCCCGAATGAAAAACTGTTTTTT.